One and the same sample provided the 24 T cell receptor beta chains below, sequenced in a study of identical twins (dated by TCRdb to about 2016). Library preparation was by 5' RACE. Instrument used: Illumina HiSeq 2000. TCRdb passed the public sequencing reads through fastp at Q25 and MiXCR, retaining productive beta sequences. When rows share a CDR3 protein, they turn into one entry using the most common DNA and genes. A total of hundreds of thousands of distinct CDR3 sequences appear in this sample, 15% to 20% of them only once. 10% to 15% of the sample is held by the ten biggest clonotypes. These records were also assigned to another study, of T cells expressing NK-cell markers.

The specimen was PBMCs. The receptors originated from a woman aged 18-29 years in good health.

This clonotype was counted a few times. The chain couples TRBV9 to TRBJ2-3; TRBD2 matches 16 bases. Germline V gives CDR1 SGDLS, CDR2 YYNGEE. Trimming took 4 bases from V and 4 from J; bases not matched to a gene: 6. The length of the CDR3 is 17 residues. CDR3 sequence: CASSTGTSGRASDTQYF. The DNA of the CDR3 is TGTGCCAGCAGCACCGGGACTAGCGGGAGGGCATCAGATACGCAGTATTTT.

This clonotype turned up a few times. CDR3 loop: CSARDLRIAVSTDTQYF. Written as DNA, the CDR3 is TGCAGTGCTAGAGATCTAAGGATAGCGGTTAGCACAGATACGCAGTATTTT. V is TRBV20-1 and J is TRBJ2-3, with D perhaps TRBD2 (6 bases). Trimming shortened V by 0 bases and J by 0 bases, and 16 bases separated the two germline ends. Germline CDR1 and CDR2: DFQATT and SNEGSKA (reference sequence). This CDR3 is built from 17 residues.

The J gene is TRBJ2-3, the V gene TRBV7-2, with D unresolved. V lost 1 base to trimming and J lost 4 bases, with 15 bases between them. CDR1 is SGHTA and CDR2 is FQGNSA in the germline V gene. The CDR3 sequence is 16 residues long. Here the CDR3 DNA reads TGTGCCAGCAGCTTAGGCTTACTCGACTCCTCAGATACGCAGTATTTT. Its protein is CASSLGLLDSSDTQYF.

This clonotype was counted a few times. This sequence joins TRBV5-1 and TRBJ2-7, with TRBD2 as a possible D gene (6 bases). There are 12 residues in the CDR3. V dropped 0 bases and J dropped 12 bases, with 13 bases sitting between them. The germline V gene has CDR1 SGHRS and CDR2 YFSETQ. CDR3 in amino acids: CASSLEAGIRYF. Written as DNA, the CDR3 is TGCGCCAGCAGCTTGGAGGCGGGAATAAGGTACTTC.

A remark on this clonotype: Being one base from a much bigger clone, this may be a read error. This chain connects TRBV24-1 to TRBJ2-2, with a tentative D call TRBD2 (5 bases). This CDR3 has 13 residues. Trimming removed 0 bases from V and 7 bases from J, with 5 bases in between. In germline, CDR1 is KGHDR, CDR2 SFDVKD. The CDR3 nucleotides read TGTGCCACCAGTGATTTGCGGGGCGGGGAGCTGTTTTTT. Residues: CATSDLRGGELFF.

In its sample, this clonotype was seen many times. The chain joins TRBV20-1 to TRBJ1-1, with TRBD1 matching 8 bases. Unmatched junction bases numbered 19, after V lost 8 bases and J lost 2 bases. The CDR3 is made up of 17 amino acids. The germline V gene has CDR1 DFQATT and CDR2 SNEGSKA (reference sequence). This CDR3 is CSSGSRAGGGINTEAFF. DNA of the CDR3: TGCAGTTCTGGCTCAAGGGCAGGGGGCGGAATTAACACTGAAGCTTTCTTT.

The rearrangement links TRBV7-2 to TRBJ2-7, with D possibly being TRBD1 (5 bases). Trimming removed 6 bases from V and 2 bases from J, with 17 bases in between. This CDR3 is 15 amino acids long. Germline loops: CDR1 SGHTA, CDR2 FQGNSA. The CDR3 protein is CASSKYQGYPYEQYF. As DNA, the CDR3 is TGTGCCAGCAGTAAATACCAGGGATACCCCTACGAGCAGTACTTC.

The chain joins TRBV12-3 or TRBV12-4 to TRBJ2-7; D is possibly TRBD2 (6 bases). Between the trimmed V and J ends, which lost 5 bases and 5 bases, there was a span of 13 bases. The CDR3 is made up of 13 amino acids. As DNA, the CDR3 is TGTGCCAGCAGTCTTGGAGGGCCCAACGAGCAGTACTTC. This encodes CASSLGGPNEQYF.

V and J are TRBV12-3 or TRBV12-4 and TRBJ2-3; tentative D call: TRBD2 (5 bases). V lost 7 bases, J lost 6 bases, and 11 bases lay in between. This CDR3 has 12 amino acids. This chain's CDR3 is CASTLGVDTQYF. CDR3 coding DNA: TGTGCCAGCACCTTGGGAGTGGATACGCAGTATTTT.

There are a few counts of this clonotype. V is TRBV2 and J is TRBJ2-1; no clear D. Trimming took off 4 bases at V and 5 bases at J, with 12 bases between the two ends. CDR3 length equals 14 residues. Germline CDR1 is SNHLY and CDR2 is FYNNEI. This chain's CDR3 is CASSVRSRDNEQFF. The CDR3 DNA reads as TGTGCCAGCAGTGTGCGGTCCCGGGACAATGAGCAGTTCTTC.

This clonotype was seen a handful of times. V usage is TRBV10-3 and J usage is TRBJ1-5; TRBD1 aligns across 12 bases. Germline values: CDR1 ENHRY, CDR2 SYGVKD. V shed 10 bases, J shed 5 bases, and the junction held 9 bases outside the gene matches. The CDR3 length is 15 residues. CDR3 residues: CATRSGTGGYQPQHF. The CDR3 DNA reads TGTGCCACCAGGTCCGGGACAGGGGGCTATCAGCCCCAGCATTTT.

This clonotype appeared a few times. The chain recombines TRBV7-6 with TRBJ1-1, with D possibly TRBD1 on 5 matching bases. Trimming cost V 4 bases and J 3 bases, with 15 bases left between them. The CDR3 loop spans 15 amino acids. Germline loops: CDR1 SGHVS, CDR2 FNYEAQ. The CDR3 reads CASSSLGRGYTEAFF. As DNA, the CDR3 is TGTGCCAGCAGCTCTTTGGGGCGGGGGTACACTGAAGCTTTCTTT. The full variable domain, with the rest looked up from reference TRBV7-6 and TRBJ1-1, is GAGVSQSPRYKVTKRGQDVALRCDPISGHVSLYWYRQALGQGPEFLTYFNYEAQQDKSGLPNDRFSAERPEGSISTLTIQRTEQRDSAMYRCASSSLGRGYTEAFFGQGTRLTVV.

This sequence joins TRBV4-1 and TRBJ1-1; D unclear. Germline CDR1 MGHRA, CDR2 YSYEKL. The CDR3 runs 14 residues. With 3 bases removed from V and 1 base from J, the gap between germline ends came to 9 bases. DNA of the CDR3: TGCGCCAGCAGCCACCTTACATCGAACACTGAAGCTTTCTTT. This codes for CASSHLTSNTEAFF.

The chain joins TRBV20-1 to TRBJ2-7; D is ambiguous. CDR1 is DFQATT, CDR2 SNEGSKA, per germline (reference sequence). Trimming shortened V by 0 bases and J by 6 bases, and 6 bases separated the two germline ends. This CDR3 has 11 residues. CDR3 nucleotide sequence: TGCAGTGCTAGAGATTGGGGCGAGCAGTACTTC. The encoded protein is CSARDWGEQYF.

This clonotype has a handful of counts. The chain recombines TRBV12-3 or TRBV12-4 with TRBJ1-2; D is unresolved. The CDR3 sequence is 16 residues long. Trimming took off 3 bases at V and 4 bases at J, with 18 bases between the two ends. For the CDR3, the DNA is TGTGCCAGCAGTTTGTGGGGAGGATGGATGATCTATGGCTACACCTTC. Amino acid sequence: CASSLWGGWMIYGYTF.

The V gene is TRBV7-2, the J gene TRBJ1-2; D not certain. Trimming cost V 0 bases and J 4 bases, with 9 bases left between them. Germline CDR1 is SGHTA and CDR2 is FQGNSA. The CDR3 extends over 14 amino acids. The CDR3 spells CASSLAGSSYGYTF. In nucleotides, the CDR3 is TGTGCCAGCAGCTTAGCAGGGTCATCCTATGGCTACACCTTC.

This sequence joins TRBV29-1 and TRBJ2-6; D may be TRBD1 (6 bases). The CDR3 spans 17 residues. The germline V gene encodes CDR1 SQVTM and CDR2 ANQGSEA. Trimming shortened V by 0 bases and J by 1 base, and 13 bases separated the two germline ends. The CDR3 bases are TGCAGCGTTGAAGATCAAAGGGGGAGTTCTGGGGCCAACGTCCTGACTTTC. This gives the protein CSVEDQRGSSGANVLTF.

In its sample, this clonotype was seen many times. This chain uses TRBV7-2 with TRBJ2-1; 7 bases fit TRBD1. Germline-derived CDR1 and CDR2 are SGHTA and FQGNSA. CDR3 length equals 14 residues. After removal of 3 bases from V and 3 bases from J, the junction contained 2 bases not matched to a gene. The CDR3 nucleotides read TGTGCCAGCAGCTTTGACAGGGTCTACAATGAGCAGTTCTTC. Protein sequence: CASSFDRVYNEQFF.

This CDR3 reads CASSVGDTYNEQFF. In nucleotides, the CDR3 is TGTGCCAGCAGCGTAGGCGACACCTACAATGAGCAGTTCTTC. This chain connects TRBV9 to TRBJ2-1; no definite D call. Looked up from germline, CDR1 is SGDLS and CDR2 is YYNGEE. The CDR3 runs 14 residues. The V and J ends lost 0 bases and 2 bases respectively, with 6 bases between them.

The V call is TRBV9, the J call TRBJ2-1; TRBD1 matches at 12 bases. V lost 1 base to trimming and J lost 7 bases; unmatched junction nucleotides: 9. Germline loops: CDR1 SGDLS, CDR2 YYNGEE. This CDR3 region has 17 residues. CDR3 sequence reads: CASSVSSGTGGMNEQFF. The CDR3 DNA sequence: TGTGCCAGCAGCGTATCCTCCGGGACAGGGGGCATGAATGAGCAGTTCTTC. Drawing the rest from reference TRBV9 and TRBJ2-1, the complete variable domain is DSGVTQTPKHLITATGQRVTLRCSPRSGDLSVYWYQQSLDQGLQFLIQYYNGEERAKGNILERFSAQQFPDLHSELNLSSLELGDSALYFCASSVSSGTGGMNEQFFGPGTRLTVL.

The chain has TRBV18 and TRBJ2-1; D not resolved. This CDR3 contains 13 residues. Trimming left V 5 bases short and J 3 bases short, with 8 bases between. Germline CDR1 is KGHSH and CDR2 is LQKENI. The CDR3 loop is CASSTTLYNEQFF. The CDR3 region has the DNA TGTGCCAGCTCAACCACCCTCTACAATGAGCAGTTCTTC.

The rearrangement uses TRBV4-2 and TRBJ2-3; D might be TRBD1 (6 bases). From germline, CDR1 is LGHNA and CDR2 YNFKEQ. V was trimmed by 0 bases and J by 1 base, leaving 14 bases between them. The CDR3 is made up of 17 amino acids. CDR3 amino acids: CASSQDNGQWGTDTQYF. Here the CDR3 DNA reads TGTGCCAGCAGCCAAGATAATGGACAGTGGGGCACAGATACGCAGTATTTT.

The CDR3 sequence is CASRIQGADIQYF. The CDR3 DNA is TGTGCCAGCAGAATTCAGGGGGCAGACATTCAGTACTTC. The chain joins TRBV21-1 to TRBJ2-4; the table calls TRBD1, which could not be checked here. TRBV21-1 is designated a pseudogene. CDR3 size: 13 residues.

This CDR3 is CASSQDLVGNEKLFF. CDR3 DNA: TGTGCCAGCAGCCAAGATCTGGTCGGTAATGAAAAACTGTTTTTT. The gene calls are TRBV3-1 and TRBJ1-4; no clear D gene. Germline CDR1 and CDR2: LGHDT and YNNKEL (reference sequence). The CDR3 extends over 15 amino acids. The V end was cut by 0 bases, the J end by 4 bases, with 9 bases between.